The rows below give T cell receptor beta chains drawn from one sample of a study of blood T cell repertoires in COVID-19. Clones were sequenced by immunoSEQ multiplex PCR, and TCRdb holds only the in-frame ones, with some missing. The profile shows a few hundred thousand clones, roughly nine tenths of them singletons. The source material was peripheral blood. The receptors here all came from a man between 18 and 35 years old who had recovered from COVID-19. Each CDR3 is given with its conserved first and last residue. The order of the fields is CDR3 DNA, CDR3 protein, J gene, clone size, V gene, D gene. D genes are given only for firm matches. Expanded clones get a size class; other rows say once, few or many, or leave the size out.

TGTGCCAGCAGCTTTACCGGGACAGCAAACAATCAGCCCCAGCATTTT	CASSFTGTANNQPQHF	TRBJ1-5	-	TRBV5-4	TRBD1
TGTGCCAGTAGTACCGGGGACAGGCCGGCGCACACCTTC	CASSTGDRPAHTF	TRBJ1-2	-	TRBV19	TRBD1
TGTGCCAGCAGCCATCCGACTGGGGGCGAAAAACTGTTTTTT	CASSHPTGGEKLFF	TRBJ1-4	-	TRBV3-1/TRBV3-2	-
TGCGCCAGCAGCACCGGGACAGGGCCAACCCATGAGCAGTTCTTC	CASSTGTGPTHEQFF	TRBJ2-1	-	TRBV10-1	TRBD1
TGCAGCGTTTCAGGCCGCCTCGGCGAGCAGTACTTC	CSVSGRLGEQYF	TRBJ2-7	-	TRBV29-1	-
TGCGCCAGCCATGGACAGGGGGTGAACACTGAAGCTTTCTTT	CASHGQGVNTEAFF	TRBJ1-1	-	TRBV5-1	TRBD1
TGTGCCAGCAGTCGCCGGGATAACGACAATGAAAAACTGTTTTTT	CASSRRDNDNEKLFF	TRBJ1-4	few	TRBV2	-
TGTGCCAGCAGCGCCCCTAGCGGGGGGAGTACAGGTGAGCAGTTCTTC	CASSAPSGGSTGEQFF	TRBJ2-1	-	TRBV9	TRBD2
TGCGCCAGCAGCACCGGACTAGCGGACGAGCAGTACTTC	CASSTGLADEQYF	TRBJ2-7	-	TRBV5-1	TRBD2
TGTGCCACCAGTGACCACGGGGACAGGGGTAGAGGTGAGCAGTTCTTC	CATSDHGDRGRGEQFF	TRBJ2-1	once	TRBV24-1	TRBD1
TGCGCCAGCACCCGGACAGGCATGAACACTGAAGCTTTCTTT	CASTRTGMNTEAFF	TRBJ1-1	-	TRBV5-1	TRBD1
TGTGCCACCAAACCAGTGGGGGGTGGCTACACCTTC	CATKPVGGGYTF	TRBJ1-2	-	TRBV7-6	-
TGCGCCAGCACCTACAGCGGGGCCGAGACCCAGTACTTC	CASTYSGAETQYF	TRBJ2-5	-	TRBV5-1	TRBD2
TGTGCCAGCAGCTTGTGGGGACAGGATGCCTATGGCTACACCTTC	CASSLWGQDAYGYTF	TRBJ1-2	-	TRBV5-4	TRBD1